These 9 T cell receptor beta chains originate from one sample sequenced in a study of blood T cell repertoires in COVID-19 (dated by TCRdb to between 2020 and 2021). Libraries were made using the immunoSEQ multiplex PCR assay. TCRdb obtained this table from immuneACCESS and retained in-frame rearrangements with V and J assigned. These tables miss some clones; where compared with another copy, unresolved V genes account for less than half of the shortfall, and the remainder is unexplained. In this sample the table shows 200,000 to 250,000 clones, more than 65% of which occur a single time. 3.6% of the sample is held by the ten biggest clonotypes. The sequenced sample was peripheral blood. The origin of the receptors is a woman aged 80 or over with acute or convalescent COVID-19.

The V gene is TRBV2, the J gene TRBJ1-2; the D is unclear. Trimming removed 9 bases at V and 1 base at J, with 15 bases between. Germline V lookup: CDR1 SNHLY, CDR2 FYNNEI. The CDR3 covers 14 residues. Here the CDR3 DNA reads TGTGCCAGTGGAAGATCGGGGAGTAACTATGGCTACACCTTC. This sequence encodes CASGRSGSNYGYTF.

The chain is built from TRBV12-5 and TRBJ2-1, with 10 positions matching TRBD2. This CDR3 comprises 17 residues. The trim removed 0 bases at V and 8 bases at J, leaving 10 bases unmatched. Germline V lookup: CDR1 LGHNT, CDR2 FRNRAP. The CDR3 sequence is CASGLVRSGGAVHEQFF. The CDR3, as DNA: TGTGCTAGTGGTTTGGTACGGAGCGGGGGGGCCGTCCATGAGCAGTTCTTC.

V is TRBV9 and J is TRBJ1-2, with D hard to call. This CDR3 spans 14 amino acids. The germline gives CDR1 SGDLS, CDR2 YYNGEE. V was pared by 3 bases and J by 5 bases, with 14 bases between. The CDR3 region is CASSADLRVYGYTF. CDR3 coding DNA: TGTGCCAGCAGCGCGGACTTGAGGGTGTATGGCTACACCTTC.

Written as DNA, the CDR3 is TGTGCCTGGGCGACAGGCCGTCTGGACTACACCTTC. This sequence encodes CAWATGRLDYTF. The chain recombines TRBV30 with TRBJ1-2; possibly TRBD1 for D (6 bases). V was clipped by 5 bases and J by 10 bases, with 17 bases between them. Germline values: CDR1 GTSNPN, CDR2 SVGIG (reference sequence). The CDR3 is made up of 12 amino acids.

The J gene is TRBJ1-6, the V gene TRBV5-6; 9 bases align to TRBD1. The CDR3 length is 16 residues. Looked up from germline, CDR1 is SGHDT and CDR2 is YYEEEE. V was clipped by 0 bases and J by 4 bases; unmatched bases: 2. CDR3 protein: CASSLGTGAYNSPLHF. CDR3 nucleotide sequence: TGTGCCAGCAGCTTGGGGACAGGGGCTTATAATTCACCCCTCCACTTT. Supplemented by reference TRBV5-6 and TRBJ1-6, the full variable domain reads DAGVTQSPTHLIKTRGQQVTLRCSPKSGHDTVSWYQQALGQGPQFIFQYYEEEERQRGNFPDRFSGHQFPNYSSELNVNALLLGDSALYLCASSLGTGAYNSPLHFGNGTRLTVT.

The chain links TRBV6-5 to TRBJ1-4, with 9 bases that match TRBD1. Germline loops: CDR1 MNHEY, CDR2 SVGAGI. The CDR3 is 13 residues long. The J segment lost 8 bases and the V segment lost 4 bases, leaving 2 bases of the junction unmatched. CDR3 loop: CASSWDREEKLFF. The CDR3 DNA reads TGTGCCAGCAGTTGGGACAGGGAGGAAAAACTGTTTTTT.

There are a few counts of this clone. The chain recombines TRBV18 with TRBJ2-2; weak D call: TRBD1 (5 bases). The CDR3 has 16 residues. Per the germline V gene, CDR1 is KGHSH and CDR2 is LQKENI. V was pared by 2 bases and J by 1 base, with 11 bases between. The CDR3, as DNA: TGTGCCAGCTCACCAATGCGGCAGGGGAACACCGGGGAGCTGTTTTTT. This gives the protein CASSPMRQGNTGELFF.

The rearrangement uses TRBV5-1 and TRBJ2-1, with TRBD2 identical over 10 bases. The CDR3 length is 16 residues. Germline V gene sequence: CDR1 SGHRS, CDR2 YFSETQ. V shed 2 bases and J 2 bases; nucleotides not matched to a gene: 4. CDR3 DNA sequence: TGCGCCAGCAGCTTTAGCGGGGGGCCTACCTACAATGAGCAGTTCTTC. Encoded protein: CASSFSGGPTYNEQFF.

The CDR3 nucleotides read TGCGCCAGCAGCCCCGGGCAGGGGGAGTTCACAGATACGCAGTATTTT. It codes for CASSPGQGEFTDTQYF. The J gene is TRBJ2-3, the V gene TRBV5-1; 7 bases line up with TRBD1. The V gene's germline CDR1 is SGHRS and CDR2 YFSETQ. The trim removed 4 bases at V and 2 bases at J, leaving 10 bases unmatched. The CDR3 has 16 amino acids.